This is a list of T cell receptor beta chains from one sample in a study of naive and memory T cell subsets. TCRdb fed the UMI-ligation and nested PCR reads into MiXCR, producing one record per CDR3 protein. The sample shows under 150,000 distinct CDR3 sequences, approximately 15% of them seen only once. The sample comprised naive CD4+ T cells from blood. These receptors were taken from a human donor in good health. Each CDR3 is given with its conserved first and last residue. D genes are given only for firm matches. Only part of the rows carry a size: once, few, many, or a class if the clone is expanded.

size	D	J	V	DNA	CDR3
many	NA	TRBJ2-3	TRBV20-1	TGCAGTGCTAGAGTGGTTAGCGGTACGGTAGGGGCAGATACGCAGTATTTT	CSARVVSGTVGADTQYF
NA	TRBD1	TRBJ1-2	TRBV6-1	TGTGCCAGCAGATCCAGGGGGCGAGACTATGGCTACACCTTC	CASRSRGRDYGYTF
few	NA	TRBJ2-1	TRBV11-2	TGTGCCAGCAGCCTAGCCTTCCTATCCTACAATGAGCAGTTCTTC	CASSLAFLSYNEQFF
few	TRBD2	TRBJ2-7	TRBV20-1	TGCAGTGCTAGAGATGGTAGCGGGAGATTTTCTTTATACGAGCAGTACTTC	CSARDGSGRFSLYEQYF
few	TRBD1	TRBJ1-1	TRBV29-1	TGCAGCGTTGTCCGACAGGGGAACACTGAAGCTTTCTTT	CSVVRQGNTEAFF
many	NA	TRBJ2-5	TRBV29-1	TGCAGCGTTGAAAAACAGGATGGAGAGACCCAGTACTTC	CSVEKQDGETQYF
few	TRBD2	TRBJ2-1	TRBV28	TGTGCCAGCAGCGTAGCGGGAGTGTCCTACAATGAGCAGTTCTTC	CASSVAGVSYNEQFF
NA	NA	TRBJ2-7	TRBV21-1	TGTGCCAGCAGCAATTACCCGGGACAGACCGAGCAGTACTTC	CASSNYPGQTEQYF
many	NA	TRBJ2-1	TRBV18	TGTGCCAGCTCACCACCGAGCGGGCCGGTCTTTGAGCAGTTCTTC	CASSPPSGPVFEQFF
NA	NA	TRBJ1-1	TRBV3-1	TGTGCCAGCAGCCAAGGTTCTTGGGCGGATGAAGCTTTCTTT	CASSQGSWADEAFF
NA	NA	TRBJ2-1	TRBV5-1	TGCGCCAGCAGCCTGCGACAGACCTCCTACAATGAGCAGTTCTTC	CASSLRQTSYNEQFF
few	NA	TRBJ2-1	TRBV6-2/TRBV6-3	TGTGCCAGCAGTTACAGTCTCCGGGCAGCATCCTACAATGAGCAGTTCTTC	CASSYSLRAASYNEQFF
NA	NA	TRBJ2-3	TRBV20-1	TGCAGTGCTAGAGAGCCTAGCACTTCGGCCGATACGCAGTATTTT	CSAREPSTSADTQYF
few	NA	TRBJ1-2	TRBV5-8	TGTGCCAGCAGCTATACAGGGTATGGCTACACCTTC	CASSYTGYGYTF
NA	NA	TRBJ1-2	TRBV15	TGTGCCACCAGCAGAGATCGAGCGGCCTATGGCTACACCTTC	CATSRDRAAYGYTF
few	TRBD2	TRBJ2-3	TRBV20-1	TGCAGTGCTAGAGACCCTAGCGGACGCACAGATACGCAGTATTTT	CSARDPSGRTDTQYF
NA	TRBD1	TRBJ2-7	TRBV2	TGTGCCAGCAGTTTGGACAGGGTTAAGGGTGAGCAGTACTTC	CASSLDRVKGEQYF
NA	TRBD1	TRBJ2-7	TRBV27	TGTGCCAGCAGTTATGCCGGGACAGGGACCTACGAGCAGTACTTC	CASSYAGTGTYEQYF
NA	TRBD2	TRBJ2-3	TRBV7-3	TGTGCCAGCAGCTACCCGGGACTAGCGGGAGGAGATACGCAGTATTTT	CASSYPGLAGGDTQYF
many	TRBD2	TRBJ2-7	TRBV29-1	TGCAGCGTTGGACTAGCGGGCCCCTACGAGCAGTACTTC	CSVGLAGPYEQYF
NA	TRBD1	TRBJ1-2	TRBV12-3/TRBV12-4	TGTGCCAGCAGTTCGGGACAGCAATTCTATGGCTACACCTTC	CASSSGQQFYGYTF
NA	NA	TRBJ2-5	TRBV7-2	TGTGCCAGCAGCGGCCGGGGAGAGACCCAGTACTTC	CASSGRGETQYF
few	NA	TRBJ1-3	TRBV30	TGTGCCTGGAGTGTTGTGTCTGGAAACACCATATATTTT	CAWSVVSGNTIYF
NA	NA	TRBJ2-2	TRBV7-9	TGTGCCAGCAGCTACCGCGGGGAGCACGGGGAGCTGTTTTTT	CASSYRGEHGELFF
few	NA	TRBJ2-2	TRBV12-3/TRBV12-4	TGTGCCAGCAGTTTAGACAGAGGGAACACCGGGGAGCTGTTTTTT	CASSLDRGNTGELFF
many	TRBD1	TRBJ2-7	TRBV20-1	TGCAGTGCCACGGGACAGGGCCCCTACGAGCAGTACTTC	CSATGQGPYEQYF
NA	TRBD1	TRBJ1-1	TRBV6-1	TGTGCCAGCAGTCCTCCCGGGACAGGGCACACTGAAGCTTTCTTT	CASSPPGTGHTEAFF
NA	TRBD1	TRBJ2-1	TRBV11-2	TGTGCCAGCAGCTCTGGGACAGTCCACAATGAGCAGTTCTTC	CASSSGTVHNEQFF
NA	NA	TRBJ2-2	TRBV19	TGTGCCAGTAGTAGCGGCACCGCGAACACCGGGGAGCTGTTTTTT	CASSSGTANTGELFF
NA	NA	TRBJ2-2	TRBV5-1	TGCGCCAGCAGCTGGGCAGGGAACACCGGGGAGCTGTTTTTT	CASSWAGNTGELFF
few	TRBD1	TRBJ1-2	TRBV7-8	TGTGCCAGCAGCTTAGCTCGAAGTGGGGGACAGGGCTCTGGCTACACCTTC	CASSLARSGGQGSGYTF
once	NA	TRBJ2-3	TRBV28	TGTGCCAGCAGTTTAACTAACACAGATACGCAGTATTTT	CASSLTNTDTQYF
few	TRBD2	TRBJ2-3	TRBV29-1	TGCAGCCTCATTGCCGGGAGGACAGATACGCAGTATTTT	CSLIAGRTDTQYF
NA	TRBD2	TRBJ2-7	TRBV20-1	TGCAGTGCTACCGGGACTAGCGGGAAGTACGAGCAGTACTTC	CSATGTSGKYEQYF
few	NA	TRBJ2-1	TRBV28	TGTGCCAGCAGCAGGAGGGCGGGATGGTACAATGAGCAGTTCTTC	CASSRRAGWYNEQFF
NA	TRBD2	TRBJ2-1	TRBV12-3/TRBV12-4	TGTGCCAGCAGTTTGATAGCGGGAGGGGCCAATGAGCAGTTCTTC	CASSLIAGGANEQFF
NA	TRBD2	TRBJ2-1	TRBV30	TGTGCCTGGAGTACTAGCGGGAACAATGAGCAGTTCTTC	CAWSTSGNNEQFF
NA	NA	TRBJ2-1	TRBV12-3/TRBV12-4	TGTGCCAGCAGTTTCTCCTCCGGGACCCCGGGGTTCTTC	CASSFSSGTPGFF
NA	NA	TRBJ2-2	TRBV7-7	TGTGCCAGCAGCTTACATCCCGGGAGCAAAGCCGGGGAGCTGTTTTTT	CASSLHPGSKAGELFF
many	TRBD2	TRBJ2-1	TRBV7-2	TGTGCCAGCAGCTTGGGACTAGCGGGCAACAATGAGCAGTTCTTC	CASSLGLAGNNEQFF
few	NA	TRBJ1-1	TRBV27	TGTGCCAGCAGTTCGCCCACAGAGAACACTGAAGCTTTCTTT	CASSSPTENTEAFF
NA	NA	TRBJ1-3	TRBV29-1	TGCAGCGTTGAATCAGGGAACTTGAGGTCTGGAAACACCATATATTTT	CSVESGNLRSGNTIYF
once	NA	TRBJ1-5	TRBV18	TGTGCCAGCTCACCAAGGATGAATCAGCCCCAGCATTTT	CASSPRMNQPQHF
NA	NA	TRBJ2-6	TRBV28	TGTGCCAGCAGTTTAGTGCACAGGGCTGGGGCCAACGTCCTGACTTTC	CASSLVHRAGANVLTF
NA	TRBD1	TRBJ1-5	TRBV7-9	TGTGCCAGCAGCTTAGAAGGACAGGGCAATCAGCCCCAGCATTTT	CASSLEGQGNQPQHF
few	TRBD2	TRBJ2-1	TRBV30	TGTGCCTGGAGTGGACTAGCGCTTAGCTCCTACAATGAGCAGTTCTTC	CAWSGLALSSYNEQFF
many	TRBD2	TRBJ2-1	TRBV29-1	TGCAGCGTTAGGCTAGCGGGATTCAATGAGCAGTTCTTC	CSVRLAGFNEQFF
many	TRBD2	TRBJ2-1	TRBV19	TGTGCCAGTACTAGCGGGAGCCTGTCCTACAATGAGCAGTTCTTC	CASTSGSLSYNEQFF
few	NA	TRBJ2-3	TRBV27	TGTGCCAGCAGTTTGTCAGCGGAGGTGGATACGCAGTATTTT	CASSLSAEVDTQYF
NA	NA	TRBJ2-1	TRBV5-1	TGCGCCAGCAGCTTGCGGTCCCTCAGGGCCGAGGTTGAGCAGTTCTTC	CASSLRSLRAEVEQFF
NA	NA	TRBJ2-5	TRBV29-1	TGCAGCGTAAGGGAGTACCAAGAGACCCAGTACTTC	CSVREYQETQYF
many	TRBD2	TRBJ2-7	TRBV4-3	TGCGCCAGCAGCCAGGCACTAGCGGGAGGCTACGAGCAGTACTTC	CASSQALAGGYEQYF
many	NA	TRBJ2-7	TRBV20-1	TGCAGTGCTAGAGATCAGTCGGGATACTACGAGCAGTACTTC	CSARDQSGYYEQYF
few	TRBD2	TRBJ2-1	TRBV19	TGTGCCAGTAGTTTCAGACTAGCGGGAGGGTACAATGAGCAGTTCTTC	CASSFRLAGGYNEQFF
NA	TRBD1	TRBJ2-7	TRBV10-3	TGTGCCATCAGTGAGGCAACTCCTCGGGACAGGGGGCAAGAGCAGTACTTC	CAISEATPRDRGQEQYF
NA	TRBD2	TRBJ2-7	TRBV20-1	TGCAGTGCTAGAGATCCTAGCGGGAGTGGGGTCGAGCAGTACTTC	CSARDPSGSGVEQYF
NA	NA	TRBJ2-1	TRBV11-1	TGTGCCAGCAGCTTGGACTCAAGCTCCTACAATGAGCAGTTCTTC	CASSLDSSSYNEQFF
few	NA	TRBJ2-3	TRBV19	TGTGCCAGTAGTGAAAACGGGGGCAGGTCGTCAGATACGCAGTATTTT	CASSENGGRSSDTQYF